A single sample is the source of the 11 T cell receptor beta chains below, sequenced in a study of blood T cell repertoires in COVID-19. The data were produced by immunoSEQ multiplex PCR, yet TCRdb's version contains in-frame clones alone and is incomplete. The data contain some 360,000 clones, approximately 89% of them singletons. The sequencing sample was made of peripheral blood. These receptor sequences come from a woman aged 55-69 years with COVID-19, enrolled during active disease.

This clone was found once. The chain couples TRBV18 to TRBJ2-5, with a possible D match to TRBD1 (5 bases). Germline V gene sequence: CDR1 KGHSH, CDR2 LQKENI. V was clipped by 2 bases and J by 5 bases, with 15 bases between them. The CDR3 spans 15 residues. Here the CDR3 reads CASSPRGESLETQYF. In DNA form, the CDR3 reads TGTGCCAGCTCACCAAGGGGTGAAAGTTTGGAGACCCAGTACTTC.

V and J are TRBV20-1 and TRBJ2-1; TRBD2 matches 7 bases. J was trimmed by 10 bases and V by 5 bases; bases with no gene match: 5. This CDR3 spans 11 amino acids. Germline V lookup: CDR1 DFQATT, CDR2 SNEGSKA (reference sequence). The CDR3 coding sequence is TGCAGTGCTGGGGACTACCAGGAGCAGTTCTTC. It codes for CSAGDYQEQFF.

The V and J genes are TRBV10-3 and TRBJ2-5; D ambiguous. This CDR3 region has 12 residues. Germline CDR1 is ENHRY and CDR2 is SYGVKD. Deletions cut 0 bases from V and 9 bases from J, with 8 bases between. CDR3 protein: CAISESIAAQYF. The CDR3 nucleotides read TGTGCCATCAGTGAGTCCATCGCGGCCCAGTACTTC.

The chain uses TRBV27 and TRBJ1-6; TRBD1 might be the D (5 bases). The V end lost 0 bases, the J end lost 5 bases, and 14 bases lay between the germline ends. CDR1 and CDR2 from the germline V gene are MNHEY and SMNVEV (reference sequence). The CDR3 contains 17 residues. The CDR3 reads CASSLSPGTHDNSPLHF. The CDR3 DNA reads TGTGCCAGCAGTTTATCTCCCGGGACTCACGATAATTCACCCCTCCACTTT.

The sample holds many counts of this clone. The chain has TRBV2 and TRBJ2-7; a weak D match, TRBD1 (6 bases). The CDR3 is made up of 13 amino acids. Deletions cut 6 bases from V and 3 bases from J, with 12 bases between. In germline, CDR1 is SNHLY, CDR2 FYNNEI. The CDR3 is CASRNRAYYEQYF. The DNA of the CDR3 is TGTGCCAGCAGGAACAGGGCGTACTACGAGCAGTACTTC. Drawing the rest from reference TRBV2 and TRBJ2-7, the complete variable domain is EPEVTQTPSHQVTQMGQEVILRCVPISNHLYFYWYRQILGQKVEFLVSFYNNEISEKSEIFDDQFSVERPDGSNFTLKIRSTKLEDSAMYFCASRNRAYYEQYFGPGTRLTVT.

In its sample, this clone was seen a few times. The CDR3 DNA sequence: TGTGCCAGCAGCCCGCCGGACAGGGGGATTCACACCTTC. It encodes CASSPPDRGIHTF. This chain connects TRBV4-2 to TRBJ1-2; 10 positions agree with TRBD1. CDR3 length equals 13 residues. Germline V lookup: CDR1 LGHNA, CDR2 YNFKEQ. The J segment lost 12 bases and the V segment lost 4 bases, leaving 8 bases of the junction unmatched.

This clone was counted between two and nine times. J is TRBJ2-2 and V is TRBV3-1 (or the pseudogene TRBV3-2); D gene uncertain. Trimming removed 3 bases at V and 8 bases at J, with 16 bases between. The CDR3 has 15 amino acids. Germline V gene lookup returns CDR1 LGHDT and CDR2 YNNKEL (reference sequence). The CDR3 spells CASSHRLQSGGELFF. The CDR3 nucleotides are TGTGCCAGCAGCCATCGACTCCAATCTGGAGGGGAGCTGTTTTTT.

The genes are TRBV9 and TRBJ2-3; 7 nucleotides line up with TRBD2. Trimming took 6 bases from V and 2 from J; bases not matched to a gene: 12. The germline V gene has CDR1 SGDLS and CDR2 YYNGEE. This CDR3 comprises 16 residues. The DNA for the CDR3 is TGTGCCAGCAACCTTGGGGGAGGGAGCCTCACAGATACGCAGTATTTT. Translating gives CASNLGGGSLTDTQYF.

This chain joins TRBV11-3 and TRBJ2-3, with TRBD1 matching over 10 bases. CDR1 is SGHNT, CDR2 YENEEA, per germline. This CDR3 comprises 15 residues. The ends lost 5 bases at V and 1 base at J; junction bases unmatched: 3. The DNA for the CDR3 is TGTGCCAGCAGCCCAGACAGGGGGCGCACAGATACGCAGTATTTT. Its translation: CASSPDRGRTDTQYF.

The J gene is TRBJ1-1, the V gene TRBV24-1, with D perhaps matching TRBD1 (5 bases). Per the germline V gene, CDR1 is KGHDR and CDR2 is SFDVKD. The CDR3 is made up of 17 amino acids. Between the trimmed V and J ends, which lost 4 bases and 1 base, there was a span of 18 bases. The CDR3 DNA is TGTGCCACCAGTGAGCTGGACATTGACAGCCCGAACACTGAAGCTTTCTTT. This translates into CATSELDIDSPNTEAFF.

In this sample, this clone turned up a few times. The rearrangement joins TRBV3-1 (or the pseudogene TRBV3-2) to TRBJ2-5; tentative D call: TRBD1 (6 bases). Germline V gene lookup returns CDR1 LGHDT and CDR2 YNNKEL (reference sequence). This CDR3 is 13 amino acids long. The V end was cut by 0 bases, the J end by 7 bases, with 9 bases between. The CDR3 loop reads CASSQDGGVTQYF. The CDR3 region has the DNA TGTGCCAGCAGCCAAGATGGGGGCGTGACCCAGTACTTC.